This TCR beta chain derives from a study of T cells in Graves' hyperthyroidism and ophthalmopathy. This CDR3 spans 13 amino acids. V dropped 3 bases and J dropped 9 bases, with 14 bases sitting between them. The CDR3 regions of TCR beta were amplified from RNA transcripts. The study used the HTBI primer set for a first-round RT-PCR of the TCR CDR3. TCRdb ran MiXCR on the multiplex PCR reads and lists one entry per CDR3 protein. The data contain about 410,000 distinct CDR3 sequences, roughly 15% of them seen just once; the ten biggest clones take up around 13%. Study-level results: Among clonotypes expanded in thyroid above 0.001, most were also found in blood.

This clonotype was counted many times. Its specificity is unknown. Sample: blood. The chain has TRBV12-3 or TRBV12-4 and TRBJ1-1; TRBD1 is a possible D gene (5 bases). The sequence was obtained from a man in his late teens or twenties with Graves' ophthalmopathy. This CDR3 is CASSLRAGSQAFF. CDR3 sequence (DNA): TGTGCCAGCAGTTTGCGGGCAGGGAGTCAAGCTTTCTTT.